These 6 T cell receptor beta chains were all obtained from the same sample, sequenced in a study of OX40 agonist ivuxolimab in advanced cancers. Method: immunoSEQ multiplex PCR; TCRdb's copy keeps in-frame clones and lacks some. The data hold over 60,000 clones, with around 91% observed a single time. The sequences come from CD4+ or CD8+ T cells sorted from blood, collected in a trial of the OX40 agonist ivuxolimab. Receptor source: an adult with an advanced solid tumor such as melanoma, head and neck, liver or kidney cancer.

The genes are TRBV18 and TRBJ1-1; the match to TRBD1 covers 7 bases. The CDR3 totals 16 residues. CDR1 is KGHSH, CDR2 LQKENI, per germline. V gave up 3 bases and J gave up 0 bases; unmatched junction bases: 7. CDR3 sequence (DNA): TGTGCCAGCTCACCGCGCAGGGGGGACATGAACACTGAAGCTTTCTTT. The encoded protein is CASSPRRGDMNTEAFF. The full variable domain, with the rest looked up from reference TRBV18 and TRBJ1-1, is NAGVMQNPRHLVRRRGQEARLRCSPMKGHSHVYWYRQLPEEGLKFMVYLQKENIIDESGMPKERFSAEFPKEGPSILRIQQVVRGDSAAYFCASSPRRGDMNTEAFFGQGTRLTVV.

The J gene is TRBJ2-6, the V gene TRBV5-8; D possibly uses TRBD1 or TRBD2 (6 bases each). The length of the CDR3 is 17 residues. Trimming cost V 0 bases and J 2 bases, with 12 bases left between them. Germline CDR1 reads SGHTS; CDR2 reads YDEGEE. CDR3 sequence reads: CASSLAGGAAGANVLTF. In DNA, the CDR3 is TGTGCCAGCAGCTTGGCCGGGGGCGCGGCTGGGGCCAACGTCCTGACTTTC. The full variable domain, completed using reference TRBV5-8 and TRBJ2-6, is EAGVTQSPTHLIKTRGQQATLRCSPISGHTSVYWYQQALGLGLQFLLWYDEGEERNRGNFPPRFSGRQFPNYSSELNVNALELEDSALYLCASSLAGGAAGANVLTFGAGSRLTVL.

This clone has only one observation. The rearrangement joins TRBV2 to TRBJ2-7, with 7 positions matching TRBD2. V gave up 3 bases and J gave up 3 bases; unmatched junction bases: 2. CDR1 and CDR2 from the germline V gene are SNHLY and FYNNEI. The CDR3 totals 13 residues. CDR3 in DNA: TGTGCCAGCAGTGAGTGGGGGGGCTACGAGCAGTACTTC. It encodes CASSEWGGYEQYF.

The chain has TRBV6-6 and TRBJ1-6; D is perhaps TRBD1 (5 bases). The CDR3 loop spans 14 amino acids. The V gene lost 3 bases and the J gene lost 14 bases, with 17 bases spanning the gap. In germline, CDR1 is MNHNY, CDR2 SVGAGI (reference sequence). CDR3 sequence reads: CASSYTRTPWALHF. In DNA, the CDR3 is TGTGCCAGCAGTTATACCAGGACACCCTGGGCCCTCCACTTT.

The gene calls are TRBV6-1 and TRBJ2-2, with D perhaps being TRBD1 or TRBD2 (5 bases each). Deletions cut 6 bases from V and 4 bases from J, with 12 bases between. Germline lookup yields CDR1 MNHNS and CDR2 SASEGT. This CDR3 is built from 14 residues. Here the CDR3 DNA reads TGTGCCAGCAGCGCCGGGGCCGCCACCGGGGAGCTGTTTTTT. Protein: CASSAGAATGELFF.

This chain uses TRBV6-1 with TRBJ2-3; possibly TRBD1 for D (5 bases). This CDR3 is built from 13 residues. The germline CDR1 and CDR2 sequences are MNHNS and SASEGT. The V end lost 8 bases, the J end lost 0 bases, and 9 bases lay between the germline ends. This CDR3 reads CASQGRSTDTQYF. The DNA for the CDR3 is TGTGCCAGCCAGGGCCGCAGCACAGATACGCAGTATTTT.